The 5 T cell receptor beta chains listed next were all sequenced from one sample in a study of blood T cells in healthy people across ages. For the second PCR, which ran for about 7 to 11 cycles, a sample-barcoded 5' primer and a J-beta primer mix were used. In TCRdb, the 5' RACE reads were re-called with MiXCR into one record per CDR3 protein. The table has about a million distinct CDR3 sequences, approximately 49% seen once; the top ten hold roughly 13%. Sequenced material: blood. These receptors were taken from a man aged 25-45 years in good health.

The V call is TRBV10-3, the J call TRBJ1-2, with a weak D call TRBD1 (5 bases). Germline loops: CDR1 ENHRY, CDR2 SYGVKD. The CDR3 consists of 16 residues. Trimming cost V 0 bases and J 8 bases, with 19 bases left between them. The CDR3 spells CAISESTSLGPGGYTF. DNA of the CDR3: TGTGCCATCAGTGAGTCGACATCTTTGGGGCCAGGCGGCTACACCTTC.

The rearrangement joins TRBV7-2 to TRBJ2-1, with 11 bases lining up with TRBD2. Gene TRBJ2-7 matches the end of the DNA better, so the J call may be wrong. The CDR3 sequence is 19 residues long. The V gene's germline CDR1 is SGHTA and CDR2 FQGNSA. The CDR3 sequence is CASSLELAGVDSSYNEQYF. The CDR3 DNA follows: TGTGCCAGCAGCTTAGAACTAGCGGGGGTTGATAGCTCCTACAATGAGCAGTACTTC.

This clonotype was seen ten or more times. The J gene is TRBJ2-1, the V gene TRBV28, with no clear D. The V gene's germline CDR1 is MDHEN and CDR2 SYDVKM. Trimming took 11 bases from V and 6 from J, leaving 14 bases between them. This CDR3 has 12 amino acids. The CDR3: CAGQKESNEQFF. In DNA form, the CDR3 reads TGTGCCGGCCAAAAAGAGAGCAATGAGCAGTTCTTC.

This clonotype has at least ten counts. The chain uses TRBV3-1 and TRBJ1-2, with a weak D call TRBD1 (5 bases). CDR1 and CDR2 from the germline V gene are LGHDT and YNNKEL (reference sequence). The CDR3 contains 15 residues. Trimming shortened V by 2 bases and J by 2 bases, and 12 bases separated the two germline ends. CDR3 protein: CASSQNPRTNYGYTF. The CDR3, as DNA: TGTGCCAGCAGCCAAAACCCCCGGACAAACTATGGCTACACCTTC.

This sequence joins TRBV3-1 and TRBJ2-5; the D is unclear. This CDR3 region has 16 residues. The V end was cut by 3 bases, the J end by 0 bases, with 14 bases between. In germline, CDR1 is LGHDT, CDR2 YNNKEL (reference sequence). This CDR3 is CASSHEDLRYQETQYF. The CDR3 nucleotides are TGTGCCAGCAGCCATGAAGATTTAAGGTACCAAGAGACCCAGTACTTC.